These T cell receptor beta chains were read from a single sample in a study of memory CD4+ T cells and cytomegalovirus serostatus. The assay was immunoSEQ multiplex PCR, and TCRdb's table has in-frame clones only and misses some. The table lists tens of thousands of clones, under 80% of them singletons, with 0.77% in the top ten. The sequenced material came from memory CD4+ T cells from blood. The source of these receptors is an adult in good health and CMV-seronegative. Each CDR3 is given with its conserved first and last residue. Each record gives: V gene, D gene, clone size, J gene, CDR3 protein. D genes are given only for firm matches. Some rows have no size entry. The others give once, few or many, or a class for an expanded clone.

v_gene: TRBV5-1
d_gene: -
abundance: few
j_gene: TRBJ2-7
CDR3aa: CASSLADSRIAYEQYF

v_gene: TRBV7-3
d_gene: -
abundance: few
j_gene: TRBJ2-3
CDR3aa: CASSLREDTQYF

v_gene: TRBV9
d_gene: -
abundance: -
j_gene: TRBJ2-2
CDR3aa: CASSVVLGGELFF

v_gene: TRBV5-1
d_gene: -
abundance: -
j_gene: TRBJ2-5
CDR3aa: CASSLAGANGETQYF

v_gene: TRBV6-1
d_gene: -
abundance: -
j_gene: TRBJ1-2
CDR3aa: CASSEASTFYGYTF

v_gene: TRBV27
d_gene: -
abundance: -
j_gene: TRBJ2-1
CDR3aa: CASSHRDIYNEQFF

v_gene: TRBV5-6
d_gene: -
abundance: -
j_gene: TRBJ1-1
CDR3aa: CASSLPGLGVDTEAFF

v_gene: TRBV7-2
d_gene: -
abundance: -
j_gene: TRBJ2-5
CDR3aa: CASNDRVQETQYF

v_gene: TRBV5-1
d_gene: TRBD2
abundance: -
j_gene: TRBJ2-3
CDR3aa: CASRPSGLTDTQYF

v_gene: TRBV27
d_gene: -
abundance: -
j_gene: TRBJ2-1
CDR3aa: CASSLRWGDNEQFF

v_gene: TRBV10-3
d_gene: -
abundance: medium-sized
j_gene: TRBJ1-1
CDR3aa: CAISESWRNTEAFF

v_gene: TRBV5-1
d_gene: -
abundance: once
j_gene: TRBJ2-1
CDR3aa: CASSSSGASSYNEQFF

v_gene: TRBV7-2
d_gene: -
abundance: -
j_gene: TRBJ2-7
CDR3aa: CASSLSRSSRTGFYEQYF

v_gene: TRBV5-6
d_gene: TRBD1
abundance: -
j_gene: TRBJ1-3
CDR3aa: CASGTVHISGSGNTIYF

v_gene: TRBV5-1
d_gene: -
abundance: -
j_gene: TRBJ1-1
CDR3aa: CASSWGRNTEAFF

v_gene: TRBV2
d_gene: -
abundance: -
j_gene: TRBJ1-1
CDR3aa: CASSERARLNTEAFF

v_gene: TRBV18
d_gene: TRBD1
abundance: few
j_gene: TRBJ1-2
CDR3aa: CASYNPRDRGDGYTF

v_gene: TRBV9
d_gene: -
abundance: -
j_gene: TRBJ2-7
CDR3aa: CASGGLHEQYF

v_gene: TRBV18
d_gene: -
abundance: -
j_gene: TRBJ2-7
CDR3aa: CASSPVAAGVIYEQYF

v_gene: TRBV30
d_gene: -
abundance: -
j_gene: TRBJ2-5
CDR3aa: CAWSGNQETQYF

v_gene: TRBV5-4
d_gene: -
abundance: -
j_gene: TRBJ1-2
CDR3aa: CASSLAGNYGYTF

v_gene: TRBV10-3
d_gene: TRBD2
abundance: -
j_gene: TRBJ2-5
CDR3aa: CAISESPTSGGQETQYF

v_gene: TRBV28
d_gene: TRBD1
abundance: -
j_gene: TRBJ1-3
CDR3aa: CASSLSGTGYGNTIYF